Given below is one T cell receptor (beta chain) in context. Antigen: not known. The CDR3 runs 14 residues. Trimming shortened V by 0 bases and J by 4 bases, and 9 bases separated the two germline ends. Germline CDR1 reads LGHNA; CDR2 reads YSLEER. The data were obtained in a study of vaccination and CD4 T cells after COVID-19. At the level of the study: Spike peptides, overlapping and drawn from SARS-CoV-2, HCoV-NL63, HCoV-OC43 and HCoV-229E, were used to stimulate cells.

The Oncomine TCR Beta short-read assay was applied to DNA of cultured CD4+ T cells. TCRdb recomputed calls from the PCR reads with MiXCR, one row per CDR3 protein. This sample carries 15,000 or so distinct CDR3 sequences, approximately 50% of them seen once, and the ten largest clones take approximately 4.6%. Treatment: approximately 9-day PBMC culture with coronavirus spike peptide pools or control peptides (ViraFEST assay). This sample comprised CD4+ T cells from blood, cultured in vitro, obtained before SARS-CoV-2 vaccination. The TCR was taken from a human donor who had recovered from COVID-19. The rearrangement links TRBV4-3 to TRBJ2-5; D is unresolved. The DNA of the CDR3 is TGCGCCAGCAGCCAAGATCTATCACGAGAGACCCAGTACTTC. Translated: CASSQDLSRETQYF.